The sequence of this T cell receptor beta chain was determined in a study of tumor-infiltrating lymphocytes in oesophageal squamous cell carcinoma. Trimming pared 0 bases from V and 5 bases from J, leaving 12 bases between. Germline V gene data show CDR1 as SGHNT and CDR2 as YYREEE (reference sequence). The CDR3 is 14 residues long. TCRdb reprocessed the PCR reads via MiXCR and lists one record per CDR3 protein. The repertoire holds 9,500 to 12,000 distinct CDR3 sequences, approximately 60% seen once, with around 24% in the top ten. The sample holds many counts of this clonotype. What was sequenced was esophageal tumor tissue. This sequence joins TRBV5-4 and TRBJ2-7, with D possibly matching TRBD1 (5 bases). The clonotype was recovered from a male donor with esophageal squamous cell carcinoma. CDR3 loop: CASSLVGQGHEQYF. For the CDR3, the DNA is TGTGCCAGCAGCTTGGTTGGGCAGGGCCACGAGCAGTACTTC.